Listed here are 21 T cell receptor beta chains from one sample, sequenced in a study of spatial heterogeneity in lung cancer. Indicated time point: blood at routine non-recurrence follow-up after resection. TCRdb redid the calling of the 5' RACE reads with MiXCR, one entry per CDR3 protein. In the table there are 9,500 to 13,000 distinct CDR3 sequences, 20% to 25% of which are singletons. The sequenced sample was PBMCs, obtained at follow-up. All receptors come from a male donor with early-stage non-small cell lung cancer.

The CDR3 bases are TGTGCCAGCAGCTTAGCGCCGCCAGGGGACACAGATACGCAGTATTTT. Protein product: CASSLAPPGDTDTQYF. The chain uses TRBV7-9 and TRBJ2-3; the D gene is possibly TRBD1 (6 bases). V gave up 0 bases and J gave up 2 bases, with 12 bases separating them. In germline, CDR1 is SEHNR, CDR2 FQNEAQ (reference sequence). The CDR3 runs to 16 residues.

The table lists this clonotype with many counts. This CDR3 is CAWSVRTTTPNYGYTF. In nucleotides, the CDR3 is TGTGCCTGGAGTGTACGAACGACGACTCCTAACTATGGCTACACCTTC. The V call is TRBV30, the J call TRBJ1-2; no reliable D call. The CDR3 sequence is 16 residues long. From germline, CDR1 is GTSNPN and CDR2 SVGIG (reference sequence). Trimming stripped 0 bases from V and 0 bases from J, with 14 bases between.

This clonotype has at least ten counts. V usage is TRBV28 and J usage is TRBJ2-1, with D possibly being TRBD1 (5 bases). V was trimmed by 8 bases and J by 0 bases, leaving 11 bases between them. There are 14 residues in the CDR3. Germline-derived CDR1 and CDR2 are MDHEN and SYDVKM. Here the CDR3 reads CASGAPGSYNEQFF. CDR3 nucleotides: TGTGCCAGCGGGGCCCCCGGCTCCTACAATGAGCAGTTCTTC. The variable domain in full, completed from reference TRBV28 and TRBJ2-1, reads DVKVTQSSRYLVKRTGEKVFLECVQDMDHENMFWYRQDPGLGLRLIYFSYDVKMKEKGDIPEGYSVSREKKERFSLILESASTNQTSMYLCASGAPGSYNEQFFGPGTRLTVL.

Only one count was recorded for this clonotype. The chain is built from TRBV7-2 and TRBJ2-7, with unresolved D. The CDR3 is 14 amino acids. Germline lookup yields CDR1 SGHTA and CDR2 FQGNSA. V was clipped by 1 base and J by 6 bases, with 13 bases between them. The CDR3 sequence: CASSLDYTKGEQYF. In nucleotides, the CDR3 is TGTGCCAGCAGCTTAGATTACACTAAGGGCGAGCAGTACTTC. The complete variable domain, with remaining parts taken from reference TRBV7-2 and TRBJ2-7, reads GAGVSQSPSNKVTEKGKDVELRCDPISGHTALYWYRQSLGQGLEFLIYFQGNSAPDKSGLPSDRFSAERTGGSVSTLTIQRTQQEDSAVYLCASSLDYTKGEQYFGPGTRLTVT.

This clonotype was recorded at least ten times. The chain uses TRBV7-8 and TRBJ1-5, with TRBD1 as a possible D gene (6 bases). Looked up from germline, CDR1 is SGHVS and CDR2 is FQNEAQ. V lost 5 bases and J 3 bases, leaving 17 bases between the germline ends. CDR3 length equals 16 residues. CDR3 coding DNA: TGTGCCAGCAGCCTCTGGGACATTTCGCTCAATCAGCCCCAGCATTTT. It translates to CASSLWDISLNQPQHF.

This rearrangement joins TRBV28 to TRBJ2-7, with TRBD2 matching 8 bases. Germline values: CDR1 MDHEN, CDR2 SYDVKM. The CDR3 runs to 15 residues. Trimming removed 4 bases from V and 4 bases from J; junction bases left unmatched: 9. The CDR3 DNA follows: TGTGCCAGCAGTTCCCGGGGTAGCGGGAAATACGAGCAGTACTTC. Protein: CASSSRGSGKYEQYF.

The chain combines TRBV29-1 with TRBJ2-1, with 7 bases aligning to TRBD2. This CDR3 spans 13 amino acids. The V and J ends lost 2 bases and 7 bases, in that order; junction bases with no gene match: 5. Germline V gene lookup returns CDR1 SQVTM and CDR2 ANQGSEA. The CDR3 sequence: CSVERDGRNEQFF. The CDR3, as DNA: TGCAGCGTTGAACGGGACGGGAGGAATGAGCAGTTCTTC.

By share, this clonotype ranks as medium-sized. The chain uses TRBV20-1 and TRBJ1-6; D not resolved. In germline, CDR1 is DFQATT, CDR2 SNEGSKA (reference sequence). Trimming took off 0 bases at V and 9 bases at J, with 15 bases between the two ends. The CDR3 is 15 amino acids. The CDR3 bases are TGCAGTGCTAGAGATCTTAGGTCAGGACTTTCACCCCTCCACTTT. It specifies CSARDLRSGLSPLHF.

By proportion, this clonotype is medium-sized. The chain joins TRBV6-2 or TRBV6-3 to TRBJ2-2; D perhaps matches TRBD1 (6 bases). With 1 base removed from V and 5 bases from J, the gap between germline ends came to 11 bases. The CDR3 totals 15 residues. Germline assignment: CDR1 MNHEY and CDR2 SVGEGT. The CDR3 here is CASSYWGLVTGELFF. The CDR3 coding sequence is TGTGCCAGCAGTTACTGGGGGCTTGTGACCGGGGAGCTGTTTTTT.

This clonotype was detected a few times. This chain uses TRBV10-3 with TRBJ2-1, with 10 bases fitting TRBD1. CDR3 length: 14 residues. The V gene end was trimmed by 7 bases and the J gene end by 9 bases; junction bases not matched to a gene: 9. The germline CDR1 and CDR2 sequences are ENHRY and SYGVKD. The CDR3 DNA sequence: TGTGCCATCATGAGACAGGGGGCTCCGGGTGAGCAGTTCTTC. As protein: CAIMRQGAPGEQFF.

In this sample, this clonotype is medium-sized (0.01 to 0.1%). This rearrangement joins TRBV5-1 to TRBJ1-5, with a weak D call TRBD1 (5 bases). V lost 4 bases and J 2 bases, leaving 13 bases between the germline ends. Per germline, CDR1 SGHRS and CDR2 YFSETQ. The CDR3 has 15 amino acids. The DNA for the CDR3 is TGCGCCAGCAGCCCCAACTGGGGCGGCAATCAGCCCCAGCATTTT. This translates into CASSPNWGGNQPQHF.

This chain connects TRBV30 to TRBJ1-3; no clear D. The ends were cut back, 0 bases at V and 6 bases at J, with 3 bases in the middle. Per the germline V gene, CDR1 is GTSNPN and CDR2 is SVGIG (reference sequence). This CDR3 spans 11 amino acids. For the CDR3, the DNA is TGTGCCTGGAGTGTACTAAACACCATATATTTT. Translation gives CAWSVLNTIYF.

This clonotype was seen repeatedly, ten times or more. The chain links TRBV7-2 to TRBJ2-1; 10 positions match TRBD2. Germline CDR1 SGHTA, CDR2 FQGNSA. The ends lost 1 base at V and 5 bases at J; junction bases unmatched: 8. The CDR3 contains 17 residues. CDR3 nucleotides: TGTGCCAGCAGCTTAGTAGGAACTAGCGGGATTGACAATGAGCAGTTCTTC. The encoded protein is CASSLVGTSGIDNEQFF.

This clonotype was seen repeatedly, ten times or more. The rearrangement links TRBV6-6 to TRBJ1-6; maybe TRBD1 (5 bases). This CDR3 is 15 amino acids long. Trimming cost V 7 bases and J 10 bases, with 20 bases left between them. Germline V gene data show CDR1 as MNHNY and CDR2 as SVGAGI (reference sequence). The CDR3 here is CASTEGAGSLSPLHF. CDR3 sequence (DNA): TGTGCCAGCACCGAAGGGGCAGGGAGTCTCTCACCCCTCCACTTT.

This clonotype was counted at least ten times. The CDR3 loop is CASSLRGRNTEAFF. In DNA, the CDR3 is TGTGCCAGCAGCTTGCGGGGGCGTAACACTGAAGCTTTCTTT. This rearrangement joins TRBV3-1 to TRBJ1-1, with a tentative D call TRBD1 (6 bases). Germline V gene lookup returns CDR1 LGHDT and CDR2 YNNKEL (reference sequence). There are 14 residues in the CDR3. Trimming took 5 bases from V and 2 from J, leaving 12 bases between them.

Judged by abundance, this clonotype is medium-sized. In DNA form, the CDR3 reads TGTGCCAGTGCCTACTTTGACAGGGCCAAAAACATTCAGTACTTC. Encoded protein: CASAYFDRAKNIQYF. V usage is TRBV19 and J usage is TRBJ2-4, with D possibly TRBD1 on 6 matching bases. Germline V gene data show CDR1 as LNHDA and CDR2 as SQIVND (reference sequence). Trimming left V 8 bases short and J 1 base short, with 15 bases between. The CDR3 is 15 amino acids.

This clonotype is medium-sized. The chain employs TRBV28 and TRBJ2-7; D may match TRBD1 or TRBD2 (6 bases each). Germline V gene data show CDR1 as MDHEN and CDR2 as SYDVKM. The CDR3 covers 17 residues. Trimming pared 2 bases from V and 2 bases from J, leaving 19 bases between. CDR3 region: CASSLDEQGGDPYEQYF. CDR3 DNA sequence: TGTGCCAGCAGTTTAGACGAACAGGGCGGGGACCCCTACGAGCAGTACTTC.

This clonotype counts as medium-sized. The chain employs TRBV18 and TRBJ1-5; D remains ambiguous. V lost 2 bases to trimming and J lost 5 bases, with 10 bases between them. This CDR3 has 14 residues. Germline CDR1 KGHSH, CDR2 LQKENI. The CDR3 spells CASSPRTDHQPQHF. The CDR3 coding sequence is TGTGCCAGCTCACCAAGGACCGATCATCAGCCCCAGCATTTT.

This chain joins TRBV24-1 and TRBJ2-1, with D maybe TRBD2 (6 bases). Trimming removed 4 bases from V and 5 bases from J, with 11 bases in between. Germline CDR1 reads KGHDR; CDR2 reads SFDVKD. CDR3 length: 14 residues. CDR3 DNA: TGTGCCACCAGTGACCCTACTAGCCACAATGAGCAGTTCTTC. Translating it yields CATSDPTSHNEQFF.

This clonotype was found many times. The V call is TRBV7-9, the J call TRBJ1-1, with unresolved D. Per the germline V gene, CDR1 is SEHNR and CDR2 is FQNEAQ (reference sequence). The CDR3 runs 12 residues. Between the trimmed V and J ends, which lost 0 bases and 5 bases, there was a span of 4 bases. CDR3 in amino acids: CASSLAGTEAFF. As DNA, the CDR3 is TGTGCCAGCAGCTTAGCGGGGACTGAAGCTTTCTTT.

This sequence joins TRBV29-1 and TRBJ2-3; the D is unclear. The CDR3 extends over 10 amino acids. The germline V gene encodes CDR1 SQVTM and CDR2 ANQGSEA. V was trimmed by 5 bases and J by 6 bases, leaving 6 bases between them. CDR3 region: CSVLEDTQYF. As DNA, the CDR3 is TGCAGCGTTCTCGAGGATACGCAGTATTTT.